This T cell receptor beta chain was recovered during a study of blood T cell repertoires in COVID-19. V was shortened by 5 bases and J by 7 bases, with 20 bases between the two germline ends. Germline values: CDR1 PRHDT, CDR2 FYEKMQ (reference sequence). The CDR3 is made up of 15 amino acids. The protocol was immunoSEQ multiplex PCR, while the TCRdb copy is restricted to in-frame clones and leaves out a portion. The table includes 300,000 to 450,000 clones, roughly 90% detected once. Sequencing was carried out using PBMCs or T cells enriched from blood (not recorded which). The genes are TRBV13 and TRBJ1-1, with unresolved D. This receptor was obtained from a woman aged 25-40 years who had been exposed to COVID-19. CDR3 protein: CASSPRGLGGFEAFF. DNA for the CDR3: TGTGCCAGCAGCCCCCGGGGTTTGGGCGGATTTGAAGCTTTCTTT.